This TCR beta chain was obtained from a study of T cells in women clearing cervical HPV infection. Study-wide background: No precancer developed; the control's incident HPV16 infection cleared within 12 months. Case blood drawn at lesion detection; control blood after infection cleared.

Whole-study findings and limits: CIN3+ cases had significantly higher TCR richness than controls; evenness did not differ.

Here immunoSEQ multiplex PCR was the method, and the copy in TCRdb shows in-frame clones only, minus some. The clone table shows about 16,000 clones, with the ten largest holding roughly a tenth. Note on this clone: Its antigen is not identified. The CDR3 is cut off 3 residues early in the read; its end comes from the germline J gene.

The CDR3 is made up of 14 amino acids. Losses at the gene ends were 4 bases for V and 5 bases for J; bases not matched to a gene: 8. The V gene's germline CDR1 is SQVTM and CDR2 ANQGSEA. The chain joins TRBV29-1 to TRBJ2-1; 7 positions agree with TRBD1. This TCR derives from a woman between 18 and 75 years old with a cervical HPV16 infection that either progressed to CIN3+ or cleared (not recorded which). Source material: blood buffy coat. The CDR3 loop reads CSVGAGQVHNEQFF. Partial CDR3 DNA: TGCAGCGTTGGGGCCGGACAGGTACACAATGAG.